This TCR beta chain was sequenced in a study of blood T cells in healthy people across ages. Donors were healthy Caucasian individuals from Russia aged about 6 to 90. The authors ran a second PCR of roughly 6 to 12 cycles using a sample-barcoded 5' primer and a J-beta primer mix. In TCRdb, the 5' RACE reads were re-called with MiXCR into one record per CDR3 protein. The sample consists of hundreds of thousands of distinct CDR3 sequences, about 62% of them appearing once. V was pared by 0 bases and J by 5 bases, with 7 bases of the junction left unmatched. CDR1 and CDR2 (germline): DFQATT, SNEGSKA (reference sequence). This CDR3 comprises 15 residues. This clonotype was counted only a few times. The target antigen is unknown. Study-level findings and limits: Long-lived donors exceeded aged donors in naive CD4+ cells and diversity. Older individuals had lower TCR beta diversity per million T cells (the decline was roughly linear).

The chain carries TRBV20-1 and TRBJ2-1, with 7 bases identical to TRBD2. The sequence derives from a young man in good health. Sample: blood. The CDR3 here is CSARDVGLTHNEQFF. The CDR3 region has the DNA TGCAGTGCTAGAGATGTGGGACTAACGCACAATGAGCAGTTCTTC.